This entry lists 21 T cell receptor beta chains sequenced from one sample in a study of Graves' ophthalmopathy and Graves' hyperthyroidism. Amplified TCR beta CDR3 regions were obtained using RNA transcripts as template. A first-round RT-PCR used HTBI primers, followed by a second-round multiplex PCR. TCRdb reanalysed the multiplex PCR reads using MiXCR and keeps one entry per CDR3 protein. In the table there are under 350,000 distinct CDR3 sequences, around a sixth of which are singletons. Sequenced input: peripheral blood. These receptors originate from an adult man with Graves' ophthalmopathy.

In its sample, this clonotype was seen many times. The chain carries TRBV27 and TRBJ1-2; maybe TRBD1 (5 bases). Looked up from germline, CDR1 is MNHEY and CDR2 is SMNVEV (reference sequence). V dropped 6 bases and J dropped 5 bases, with 16 bases sitting between them. The CDR3 is 14 residues long. The CDR3 is CASSSLVRDYGYTF. CDR3 bases: TGTGCCAGCAGCTCATTGGTCAGGGATTATGGCTACACCTTC.

The J gene is TRBJ2-7, the V gene TRBV10-3, with 7 bases fitting TRBD1. The CDR3 is 14 amino acids. CDR1 and CDR2 (germline): ENHRY, SYGVKD. V was pared by 10 bases and J by 7 bases, with 16 bases of the junction left unmatched. CDR3 bases: TGTGCCACCCAACCCAGACAGGGCTTTCGGGAGCAGTACTTC. Amino acid sequence: CATQPRQGFREQYF.

This clonotype was detected ten times or more. The V and J genes are TRBV30 and TRBJ1-2; D not resolved. Germline V gene sequence: CDR1 GTSNPN, CDR2 SVGIG (reference sequence). The CDR3 extends over 14 amino acids. V lost 7 bases, J lost 0 bases, and 15 bases lay in between. In nucleotides, the CDR3 is TGTGCCTCCCAATTACAGCCTTCTAACTATGGCTACACCTTC. Residues: CASQLQPSNYGYTF.

This clonotype was seen once. This chain links TRBV6-2 or TRBV6-3 with TRBJ2-5, with D tentatively TRBD1 (5 bases). The V end lost 3 bases, the J end lost 4 bases, and 12 bases lay between the germline ends. CDR3 length: 14 amino acids. Looked up from germline, CDR1 is MNHEY and CDR2 is SVGEGT. CDR3 in DNA: TGTGCCAGCAGTTATTACAGGCGCGGAGAGACCCAGTACTTC. This gives the protein CASSYYRRGETQYF.

This clonotype was seen ten or more times. This rearrangement joins TRBV6-2 or TRBV6-3 to TRBJ2-7; D is perhaps TRBD1 (6 bases). V was shortened by 7 bases and J by 0 bases, with 10 bases between the two germline ends. Germline CDR1 reads MNHEY; CDR2 reads SVGEGT. This CDR3 region has 13 residues. CDR3 in amino acids: CASNQDSSYEQYF. In DNA, the CDR3 is TGTGCCAGCAATCAGGACAGCTCCTACGAGCAGTACTTC.

V gene TRBV6-2 or TRBV6-3 combines with J gene TRBJ1-2; D is undetermined. In germline, CDR1 is MNHEY, CDR2 SVGEGT. The ends were cut back, 8 bases at V and 3 bases at J, with 19 bases in the middle. The CDR3 has 15 residues. The CDR3: CASRTGGGQDYGYTF. DNA of the CDR3: TGTGCCAGCCGCACCGGAGGAGGGCAGGACTATGGCTACACCTTC.

This clonotype has a count of ten or more. V is TRBV28 and J is TRBJ2-2; D unclear. In germline, CDR1 is MDHEN, CDR2 SYDVKM. There are 16 residues in the CDR3. V dropped 6 bases and J dropped 3 bases, with 17 bases sitting between them. For the CDR3, the DNA is TGTGCCAGCAGCCTCCGAGGCCGAAAGGACACCGGGGAGCTGTTTTTT. Translating it yields CASSLRGRKDTGELFF. Full variable domain (remainder filled in from reference TRBV28 and TRBJ2-2): DVKVTQSSRYLVKRTGEKVFLECVQDMDHENMFWYRQDPGLGLRLIYFSYDVKMKEKGDIPEGYSVSREKKERFSLILESASTNQTSMYLCASSLRGRKDTGELFFGEGSRLTVL.

This clonotype was picked up many times. The V call is TRBV6-5, the J call TRBJ1-1, with D uncertain. Per the germline V gene, CDR1 is MNHEY and CDR2 is SVGAGI. V lost 8 bases to trimming and J lost 1 base, with 11 bases between them. The CDR3 is 13 amino acids. Written as DNA, the CDR3 is TGTGCCAGCGCCAGACCGGGGAACACTGAAGCTTTCTTT. It specifies CASARPGNTEAFF.

This clonotype was counted many times. The V and J genes are TRBV7-8 and TRBJ2-7, with TRBD2 matching 10 bases. V lost 3 bases to trimming and J lost 2 bases; unmatched junction nucleotides: 4. CDR3 size: 15 residues. Looked up from germline, CDR1 is SGHVS and CDR2 is FQNEAQ. CDR3 sequence (DNA): TGTGCCAGCAGCTTCTCCGGGACTAGCGCCTACGAGCAGTACTTC. Translation gives CASSFSGTSAYEQYF.

This clonotype was observed many times. V gene TRBV6-2 or TRBV6-3 combines with J gene TRBJ2-7; 9 nucleotides match TRBD2. The CDR3 is 15 amino acids. Germline CDR1 reads MNHEY; CDR2 reads SVGEGT. The junction had 6 bases not matched to a gene; V was cut back by 0 bases and J by 6 bases. CDR3 in DNA: TGTGCCAGCAGTTACTCGGTTAGCGGGGGACGCGAGCAGTACTTC. Its translation: CASSYSVSGGREQYF.

This clonotype has ten or more counts. The V gene is TRBV19, the J gene TRBJ2-2, with 10 positions matching TRBD1. V dropped 9 bases and J dropped 4; count of bases not matched to a gene: 2. CDR3 length equals 13 residues. Germline CDR1 LNHDA, CDR2 SQIVND (reference sequence). The CDR3 DNA sequence: TGTGCCAGCCGGACAGGGGGCACCGGGGAGCTGTTTTTT. Its protein product is CASRTGGTGELFF.

There are many counts of this clonotype. The rearrangement uses TRBV19 and TRBJ1-1, with D maybe TRBD1 (6 bases). The CDR3 spans 14 residues. Germline values: CDR1 LNHDA, CDR2 SQIVND (reference sequence). V was cut by 1 base and J by 2 bases, with 8 bases left in between. CDR3: CASSIADRNTEAFF. The DNA for the CDR3 is TGTGCCAGTAGTATAGCGGACAGAAACACTGAAGCTTTCTTT.

This clonotype was seen ten or more times. The chain uses TRBV28 and TRBJ1-2; 9 nucleotides line up with TRBD1. There are 14 residues in the CDR3. V shed 2 bases and J 4 bases; nucleotides not matched to a gene: 2. CDR1 is MDHEN, CDR2 SYDVKM, per germline. The CDR3, as DNA: TGTGCCAGCAGTTTAAGGGACAGGGTCTATGGCTACACCTTC. It encodes CASSLRDRVYGYTF.

Notes on this clonotype: This may stem from a read error, because a much larger clone lies one nucleotide away. The chain is built from TRBV6-1 and TRBJ2-7; perhaps TRBD1 as D (8 bases). This CDR3 contains 18 residues. Germline V gene sequence: CDR1 MNHNS, CDR2 SASEGT. This chain's CDR3 is CSSQWGTGREAGNYEQYF. The CDR3 nucleotides are TGTTCCAGCCAGTGGGGGACAGGACGTGAAGCGGGAAACTACGAGCAGTACTTC.

This clonotype was detected ten times or more. This chain joins TRBV19 and TRBJ2-7, with TRBD1 matching 8 bases. This CDR3 contains 14 residues. Germline V gives CDR1 LNHDA, CDR2 SQIVND (reference sequence). J was trimmed by 6 bases and V by 3 bases; bases with no gene match: 7. The DNA of the CDR3 is TGTGCCAGTAGTATGGCCCAGGGGGCCAGCGAGCAGTACTTC. It is translated as CASSMAQGASEQYF.

This clonotype was seen repeatedly, ten times or more. The chain employs TRBV10-3 and TRBJ2-7; TRBD2 matches 10 bases. The CDR3 is 15 amino acids. V trimming: 5 bases; J trimming: 7 bases; junction bases outside the gene matches: 11. CDR1 ENHRY and CDR2 SYGVKD come from the germline V gene. CDR3 nucleotide sequence: TGTGCCATCAGTCCAACTAGCGGGGAGGGTGGGGAGCAGTACTTC. Translated: CAISPTSGEGGEQYF.

In its sample, this clonotype was seen many times. The gene calls are TRBV28 and TRBJ1-5, with a weak D call TRBD1 (6 bases). Deletions cut 7 bases from V and 9 bases from J, with 19 bases between. This CDR3 comprises 14 residues. Germline CDR1 reads MDHEN; CDR2 reads SYDVKM. CDR3 DNA: TGTGCCAGCAACTACGGAACAGGGTCACGGCCCCAGCATTTT. Translated, it gives CASNYGTGSRPQHF.

The chain links TRBV6-1 to TRBJ1-5, with TRBD1 as a possible D gene (6 bases). The CDR3 loop spans 17 amino acids. V lost 2 bases, J lost 0 bases, and 14 bases lay in between. In germline, CDR1 is MNHNS, CDR2 SASEGT. CDR3 sequence (DNA): TGTGCCAGCAGTGAAAGGGGCGGGGGCTTTAGCAATCAGCCCCAGCATTTT. Translating gives CASSERGGGFSNQPQHF.

This clonotype was found many times. The CDR3 bases are TGTGCCAGCAGCTTGCGTCTGAAAGAGACCCAGTACTTC. Its protein is CASSLRLKETQYF. V usage is TRBV7-6 and J usage is TRBJ2-5; D unclear. V was pared by 3 bases and J by 3 bases, with 8 bases between. The CDR3 runs 13 residues. Per the germline V gene, CDR1 is SGHVS and CDR2 is FNYEAQ.

Ten or more counts support this clonotype. This sequence joins TRBV6-2 or TRBV6-3 and TRBJ2-5; possible D gene TRBD2, 6 bases. Trimming cost V 2 bases and J 4 bases, with 11 bases left between them. The CDR3 has 14 amino acids. Germline V lookup: CDR1 MNHEY, CDR2 SVGEGT. The CDR3 bases are TGTGCCAGCAGTTACGGGGGGTTGACAGAGACCCAGTACTTC. It codes for CASSYGGLTETQYF.

This clonotype was observed at least ten times. The chain combines TRBV7-2 with TRBJ2-7; 7 bases are a match to TRBD2. CDR1 is SGHTA, CDR2 FQGNSA, per germline. The CDR3 extends over 13 amino acids. The V segment lost 7 bases and the J segment 2 bases; nucleotides outside the gene matches: 5. The CDR3 loop is CASTLGGAYEQYF. The CDR3 DNA is TGTGCCAGCACCCTGGGAGGGGCCTACGAGCAGTACTTC.